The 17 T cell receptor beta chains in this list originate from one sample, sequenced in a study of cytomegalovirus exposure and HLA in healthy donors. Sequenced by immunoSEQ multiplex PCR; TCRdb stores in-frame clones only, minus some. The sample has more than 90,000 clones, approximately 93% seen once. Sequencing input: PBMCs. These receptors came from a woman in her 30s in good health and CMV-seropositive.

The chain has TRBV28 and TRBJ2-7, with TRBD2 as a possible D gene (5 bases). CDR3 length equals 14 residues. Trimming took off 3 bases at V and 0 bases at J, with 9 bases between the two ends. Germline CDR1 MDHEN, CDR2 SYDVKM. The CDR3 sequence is CASSLAGVSYEQYF. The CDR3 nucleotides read TGTGCCAGCAGTTTGGCGGGTGTCTCCTACGAGCAGTACTTC. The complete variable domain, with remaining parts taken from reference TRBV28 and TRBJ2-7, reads DVKVTQSSRYLVKRTGEKVFLECVQDMDHENMFWYRQDPGLGLRLIYFSYDVKMKEKGDIPEGYSVSREKKERFSLILESASTNQTSMYLCASSLAGVSYEQYFGPGTRLTVT.

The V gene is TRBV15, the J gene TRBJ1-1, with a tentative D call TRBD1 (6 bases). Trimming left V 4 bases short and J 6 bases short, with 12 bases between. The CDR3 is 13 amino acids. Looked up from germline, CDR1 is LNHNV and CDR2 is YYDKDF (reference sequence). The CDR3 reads CATSNRVGAEAFF. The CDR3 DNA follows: TGTGCCACCAGCAACAGGGTGGGGGCTGAAGCTTTCTTT.

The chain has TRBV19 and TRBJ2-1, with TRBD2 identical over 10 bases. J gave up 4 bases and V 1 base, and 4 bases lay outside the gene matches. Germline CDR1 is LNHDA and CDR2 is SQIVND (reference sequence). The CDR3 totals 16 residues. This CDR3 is CASSIGGTSVYNEQFF. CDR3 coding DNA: TGTGCCAGTAGTATAGGTGGGACTAGCGTATACAATGAGCAGTTCTTC.

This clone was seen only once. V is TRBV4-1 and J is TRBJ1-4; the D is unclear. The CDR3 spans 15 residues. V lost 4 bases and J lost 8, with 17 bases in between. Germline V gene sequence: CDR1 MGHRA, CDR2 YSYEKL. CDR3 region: CASSRRSEGLEKLFF. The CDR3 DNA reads TGCGCCAGCAGCCGCCGCTCGGAGGGTCTGGAAAAACTGTTTTTT.

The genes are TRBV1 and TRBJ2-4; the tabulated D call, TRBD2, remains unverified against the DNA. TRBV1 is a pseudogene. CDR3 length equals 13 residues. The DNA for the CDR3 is TGCACCAGCAGCCCAAGCGCCAAAAACATTCAGTACTTC. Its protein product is CTSSPSAKNIQYF.

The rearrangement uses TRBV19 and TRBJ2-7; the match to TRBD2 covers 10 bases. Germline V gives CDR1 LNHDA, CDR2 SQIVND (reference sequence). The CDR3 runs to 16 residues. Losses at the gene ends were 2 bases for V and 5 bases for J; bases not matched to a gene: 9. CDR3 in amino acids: CASSIIASGSFNEQYF. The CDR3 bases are TGTGCCAGTAGTATAATCGCTAGCGGGAGTTTTAACGAGCAGTACTTC.

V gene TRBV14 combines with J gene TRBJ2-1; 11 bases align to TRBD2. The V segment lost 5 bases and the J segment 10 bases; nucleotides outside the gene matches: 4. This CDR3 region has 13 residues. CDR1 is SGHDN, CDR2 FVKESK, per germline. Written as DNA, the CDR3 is TGTGCCAGCAGCTCCAGACTAGCGGGAGAGCAGTTCTTC. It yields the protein CASSSRLAGEQFF. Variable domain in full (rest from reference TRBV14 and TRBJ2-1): EAGVTQFPSHSVIEKGQTVTLRCDPISGHDNLYWYRRVMGKEIKFLLHFVKESKQDESGMPNNRFLAERTGGTYSTLKVQPAELEDSGVYFCASSSRLAGEQFFGPGTRLTVL.

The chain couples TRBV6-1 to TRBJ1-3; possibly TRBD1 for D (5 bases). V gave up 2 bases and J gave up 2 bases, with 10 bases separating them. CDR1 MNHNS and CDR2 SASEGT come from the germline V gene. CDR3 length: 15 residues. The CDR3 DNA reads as TGTGCCAGCAGTGAAATGTCCAGGGCTGGAAACACCATATATTTT. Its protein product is CASSEMSRAGNTIYF.

The CDR3 sequence is CASSLTVTGARGYTF. The CDR3 DNA sequence: TGTGCCAGCAGTTTAACGGTAACAGGGGCCCGGGGCTACACCTTC. The J gene is TRBJ1-2, the V gene TRBV28; 7 positions match TRBD1. Losses at the gene ends were 2 bases for V and 8 bases for J; bases not matched to a gene: 11. Per the germline V gene, CDR1 is MDHEN and CDR2 is SYDVKM. This CDR3 is built from 15 residues.

CDR3: CASSYPGIMNTEAFF. For the CDR3, the DNA is TGTGCCAGCAGTTACCCCGGGATCATGAACACTGAAGCTTTCTTT. V is TRBV6-6 and J is TRBJ1-1, with D unclear. V lost 2 bases and J 0 bases, leaving 10 bases between the germline ends. This CDR3 has 15 amino acids. Looked up from germline, CDR1 is MNHNY and CDR2 is SVGAGI (reference sequence).

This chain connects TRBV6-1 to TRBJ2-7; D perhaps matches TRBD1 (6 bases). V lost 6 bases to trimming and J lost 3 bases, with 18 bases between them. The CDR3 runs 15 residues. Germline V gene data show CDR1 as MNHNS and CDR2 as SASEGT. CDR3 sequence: CASRKTGIVFYEQYF. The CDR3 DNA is TGTGCCAGCAGAAAAACAGGGATCGTTTTCTACGAGCAGTACTTC.

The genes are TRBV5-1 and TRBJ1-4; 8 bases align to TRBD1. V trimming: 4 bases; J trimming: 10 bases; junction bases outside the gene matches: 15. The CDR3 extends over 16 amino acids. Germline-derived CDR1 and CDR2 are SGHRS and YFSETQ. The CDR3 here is CASSPLSADREGKLFF. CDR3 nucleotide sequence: TGCGCCAGCAGCCCCCTCTCCGCGGACAGGGAGGGAAAACTGTTTTTT.

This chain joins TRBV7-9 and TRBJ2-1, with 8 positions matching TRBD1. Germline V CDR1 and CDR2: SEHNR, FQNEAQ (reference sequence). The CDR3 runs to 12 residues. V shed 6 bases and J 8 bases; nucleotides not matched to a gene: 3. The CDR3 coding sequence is TGTGCCAGCAGTTACAGGGGGGATGAGCAGTTCTTC. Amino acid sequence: CASSYRGDEQFF. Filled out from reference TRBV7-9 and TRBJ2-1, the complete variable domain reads DTGVSQNPRHKITKRGQNVTFRCDPISEHNRLYWYRQTLGQGPEFLTYFQNEAQLEKSRLLSDRFSAERPKGSFSTLEIQRTEQGDSAMYLCASSYRGDEQFFGPGTRLTVL.

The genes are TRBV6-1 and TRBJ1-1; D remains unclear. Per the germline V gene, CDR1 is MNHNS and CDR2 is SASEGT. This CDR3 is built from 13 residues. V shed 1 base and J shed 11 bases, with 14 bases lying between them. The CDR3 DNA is TGTGCCAGCAGTGAAGTGTCGTTCACCGGGGCTTTCTTT. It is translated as CASSEVSFTGAFF.

This chain's CDR3 is CASSADTGSIVDTQYF. CDR3 bases: TGTGCCAGCAGCGCGGACACCGGGTCTATCGTGGATACGCAGTATTTT. This sequence joins TRBV9 and TRBJ2-3; D might be TRBD1 (5 bases). The ends were cut back, 3 bases at V and 6 bases at J, with 20 bases in the middle. Per germline, CDR1 SGDLS and CDR2 YYNGEE. The CDR3 length is 16 residues.

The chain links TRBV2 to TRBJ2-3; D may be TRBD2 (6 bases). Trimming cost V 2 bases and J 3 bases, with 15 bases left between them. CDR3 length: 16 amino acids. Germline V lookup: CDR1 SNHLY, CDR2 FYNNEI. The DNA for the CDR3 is TGTGCCAGCAGTGAAATGTTAGTGGGAGGTACAGATACGCAGTATTTT. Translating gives CASSEMLVGGTDTQYF.

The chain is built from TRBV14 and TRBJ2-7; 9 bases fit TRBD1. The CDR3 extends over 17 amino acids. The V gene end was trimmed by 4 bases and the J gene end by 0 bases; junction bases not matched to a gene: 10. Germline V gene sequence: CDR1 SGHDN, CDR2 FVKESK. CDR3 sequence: CASSLSWATGGSYEQYF. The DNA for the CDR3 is TGTGCCAGCAGCCTCTCTTGGGCGACAGGGGGCTCCTACGAGCAGTACTTC.